One and the same sample provided the 24 T cell receptor beta chains below, sequenced in a study of cytomegalovirus exposure and HLA in healthy donors. In the PCR, 60 Vbeta and 13 Jbeta primers were used. Libraries were prepared by immunoSEQ multiplex PCR; TCRdb keeps only in-frame clonotypes and omits some of them. The sample records roughly 150,000 clones, roughly 79% being singletons. What was sequenced was PBMCs. The receptors originated from a man younger than 35 in good health and CMV-seropositive.

The chain links TRBV28 to TRBJ2-7; D is unclear. CDR1 is MDHEN, CDR2 SYDVKM, per germline. The V end was cut by 6 bases, the J end by 3 bases, with 15 bases between. The CDR3 is 14 residues long. The CDR3 protein is CASRNPGLLYEQYF. As DNA, the CDR3 is TGTGCCAGCAGGAACCCTGGGCTTCTCTACGAGCAGTACTTC.

The chain uses TRBV29-1 and TRBJ1-2, with a tentative D call TRBD1 (6 bases). V was cut by 7 bases and J by 4 bases, with 16 bases left in between. Germline CDR1 is SQVTM and CDR2 is ANQGSEA. CDR3 length equals 13 residues. CDR3 nucleotide sequence: TGCAGCGGAGGGGGGGGAGTGGGCTATGGCTACACCTTC. Residues: CSGGGGVGYGYTF.

The chain combines TRBV5-1 with TRBJ1-2, with a weak D call TRBD1 (6 bases). From germline, CDR1 is SGHRS and CDR2 YFSETQ. The CDR3 extends over 15 amino acids. The V end was cut by 9 bases, the J end by 2 bases, with 20 bases between. The CDR3 DNA reads as TGCGCCACTGCTTCGGGGGGGGCGCAAAACTATGGCTACACCTTC. Encoded protein: CATASGGAQNYGYTF.

The genes are TRBV10-3 and TRBJ2-7, with TRBD2 identical over 7 bases. Germline V gene data show CDR1 as ENHRY and CDR2 as SYGVKD. V was clipped by 6 bases and J by 2 bases; unmatched bases: 7. This CDR3 is built from 14 residues. The CDR3 loop is CAIRASGQTYEQYF. In DNA form, the CDR3 reads TGTGCCATCAGGGCTAGCGGACAAACCTACGAGCAGTACTTC.

V and J are TRBV19 and TRBJ1-2; 7 bases are a match to TRBD1. CDR1 and CDR2 from the germline V gene are LNHDA and SQIVND (reference sequence). The CDR3 has 15 amino acids. Trimming took 5 bases from V and 2 from J; bases not matched to a gene: 8. The CDR3 region is CASSHELQGNYGYTF. For the CDR3, the DNA is TGTGCCAGTAGTCACGAATTACAGGGGAACTATGGCTACACCTTC.

V usage is TRBV7-9 and J usage is TRBJ1-2, with 7 positions matching TRBD1. Germline V gene sequence: CDR1 SEHNR, CDR2 FQNEAQ (reference sequence). The CDR3 runs 15 residues. V shed 1 base, J shed 8 bases, and the junction held 10 bases outside the gene matches. The CDR3 DNA is TGTGCCAGCAGCTTAGATCACAGGGGTATTTCGGGCTACACCTTC. Residues: CASSLDHRGISGYTF.

The chain carries TRBV6-4 and TRBJ2-3; 10 positions match TRBD1. Per the germline V gene, CDR1 is MRHNA and CDR2 is SNTAGT. CDR3 length equals 15 residues. Unmatched junction bases numbered 5, after V lost 4 bases and J lost 4 bases. In nucleotides, the CDR3 is TGTGCCAGCAGTGTGGAGACAGGGGGCGCAGATACGCAGTATTTT. The encoded protein is CASSVETGGADTQYF.

V and J are TRBV7-9 and TRBJ2-7, with a tentative D call TRBD2 (5 bases). The CDR3 is 12 residues long. Germline loops: CDR1 SEHNR, CDR2 FQNEAQ (reference sequence). V was pared by 5 bases and J by 0 bases, with 5 bases between. This CDR3 reads CASSGSSYEQYF. DNA of the CDR3: TGTGCCAGCAGCGGGAGCTCCTACGAGCAGTACTTC.

This clone was found a few times. The chain links TRBV28 to TRBJ2-5; no firm D call. V lost 5 bases and J 5 bases, leaving 6 bases between the germline ends. CDR1 is MDHEN, CDR2 SYDVKM, per germline. CDR3 length: 11 residues. The CDR3 DNA sequence: TGTGCCAGCAGTCAACAGGAGACCCAGTACTTC. Translation: CASSQQETQYF.

This clone was seen a handful of times. V usage is TRBV6-4 and J usage is TRBJ2-1; D unresolved. This CDR3 has 12 amino acids. The germline CDR1 and CDR2 sequences are MRHNA and SNTAGT. V lost 3 bases, J lost 6 bases, and 6 bases lay in between. The CDR3 here is CASSDGSNEQFF. CDR3 bases: TGTGCCAGCAGTGATGGTAGCAATGAGCAGTTCTTC.

This clone was recorded only once. V usage is TRBV30 and J usage is TRBJ1-4; 7 bases line up with TRBD1. The CDR3 runs 13 residues. The germline V gene has CDR1 GTSNPN and CDR2 SVGIG (reference sequence). With 3 bases clipped from V and 7 bases from J, the junction kept 5 bases outside the gene matches. CDR3 coding DNA: TGTGCCTGGAGGGAGGGGGCGAGTGAAAAACTGTTTTTT. Encoded protein: CAWREGASEKLFF.

The rearrangement joins TRBV5-4 to TRBJ2-2; a possible D gene is TRBD2 (6 bases). Germline loops: CDR1 SGHNT, CDR2 YYREEE (reference sequence). This CDR3 is built from 16 residues. V lost 0 bases to trimming and J lost 6 bases, with 15 bases between them. The CDR3: CASSLAGAGSPGELFF. CDR3 DNA sequence: TGTGCCAGCAGCTTGGCCGGGGCGGGATCCCCCGGGGAGCTGTTTTTT. The full variable domain, rest sourced from reference TRBV5-4 and TRBJ2-2, is ETGVTQSPTHLIKTRGQQVTLRCSSQSGHNTVSWYQQALGQGPQFIFQYYREEENGRGNFPPRFSGLQFPNYSSELNVNALELDDSALYLCASSLAGAGSPGELFFGEGSRLTVL.

A single count supports this clone. V is TRBV4-1 and J is TRBJ2-1, with D possibly being TRBD2 (7 bases). This CDR3 comprises 15 residues. V shed 1 base and J shed 6 bases, with 13 bases lying between them. Germline loops: CDR1 MGHRA, CDR2 YSYEKL. The chain's CDR3 is CASSQASGGANEQFF. DNA of the CDR3: TGCGCCAGCAGCCAAGCGAGTGGGGGGGCCAATGAGCAGTTCTTC.

V gene TRBV7-9 combines with J gene TRBJ2-5; 7 bases align to TRBD1. Germline V gives CDR1 SEHNR, CDR2 FQNEAQ (reference sequence). V trimming: 4 bases; J trimming: 4 bases; junction bases outside the gene matches: 6. CDR3 length equals 14 residues. CDR3 region: CASSSDRAGETQYF. In DNA form, the CDR3 reads TGTGCCAGCAGCTCCGACAGGGCGGGAGAGACCCAGTACTTC.

The chain recombines TRBV28 with TRBJ2-1; 12 bases line up with TRBD2. The CDR3 has 18 residues. Germline V lookup: CDR1 MDHEN, CDR2 SYDVKM. V shed 5 bases and J 4 bases; nucleotides not matched to a gene: 12. CDR3 sequence (DNA): TGTGCCAGCAGTGTCGTGACCGGACTAGCGGGATTGTACAATGAGCAGTTCTTC. Protein sequence: CASSVVTGLAGLYNEQFF.

The V and J genes are TRBV29-1 and TRBJ2-1; the match to TRBD2 covers 8 bases. Looked up from germline, CDR1 is SQVTM and CDR2 is ANQGSEA. The CDR3 consists of 14 residues. J was trimmed by 10 bases and V by 8 bases; bases with no gene match: 16. The CDR3 DNA follows: TGCAGCCATGAAGAGCCCAGCGGGAGAAAAGAGCAGTTCTTC. The encoded protein is CSHEEPSGRKEQFF.

The rearrangement uses TRBV5-6 and TRBJ1-2; maybe TRBD1 (5 bases). V was clipped by 4 bases and J by 5 bases, with 12 bases between them. The CDR3 totals 13 residues. Per germline, CDR1 SGHDT and CDR2 YYEEEE. The DNA for the CDR3 is TGTGCCAGCAGCACCAGGGAGGGGTATGGCTACACCTTC. Amino acid sequence: CASSTREGYGYTF.

The chain joins TRBV2 to TRBJ1-1; no firm D call. The CDR3 is 13 residues long. V lost 8 bases to trimming and J lost 2 bases, with 12 bases between them. Germline V gene lookup returns CDR1 SNHLY and CDR2 FYNNEI. CDR3 amino acids: CASLESPNTEAFF. The DNA of the CDR3 is TGTGCCAGCTTAGAAAGCCCAAACACTGAAGCTTTCTTT.

V is TRBV10-3 and J is TRBJ2-5; 9 positions match TRBD2. Trimming at V came to 10 bases and at J to 5 bases, leaving 8 bases not matched to a gene. This CDR3 contains 13 residues. The V gene's germline CDR1 is ENHRY and CDR2 SYGVKD. CDR3 residues: CATLAGEGETQYF. In DNA form, the CDR3 reads TGTGCCACCTTAGCGGGAGAGGGCGAGACCCAGTACTTC.

J is TRBJ2-2 and V is TRBV6-1, with 11 bases aligning to TRBD2. CDR3 length: 14 amino acids. V was pared by 7 bases and J by 7 bases, with 5 bases of the junction left unmatched. In germline, CDR1 is MNHNS, CDR2 SASEGT. The CDR3 DNA sequence: TGTGCCAGCAAGGAACTAGCGGGAGTCGGGGAGCTGTTTTTT. Its protein is CASKELAGVGELFF.

The genes are TRBV29-1 and TRBJ1-2, with 12 bases identical to TRBD1. V trimming: 0 bases; J trimming: 1 base; junction bases outside the gene matches: 9. Germline V gene lookup returns CDR1 SQVTM and CDR2 ANQGSEA. The CDR3 totals 18 residues. In DNA form, the CDR3 reads TGCAGCGTTGAAGATCTCCGGGACAGGGGGCCTCTTAACTATGGCTACACCTTC. Translated, it gives CSVEDLRDRGPLNYGYTF. Based on the CDR3 plus reference TRBV29-1 and TRBJ1-2, the full variable domain is SAVISQKPSRDICQRGTSLTIQCQVDSQVTMMFWYRQQPGQSLTLIATANQGSEATYESGFVIDKFPISRPNLTFSTLTVSNMSPEDSSIYLCSVEDLRDRGPLNYGYTFGSGTRLTVV.

This chain uses TRBV10-1 with TRBJ1-1, with D possibly being TRBD1 (5 bases). Trimming cost V 0 bases and J 1 base, with 9 bases left between them. CDR3 size: 15 residues. Germline V gives CDR1 WNHNN, CDR2 SYGVQD (reference sequence). The CDR3 DNA sequence: TGCGCCAGCAGTGAGTCGAGGACACCGAACACTGAAGCTTTCTTT. It specifies CASSESRTPNTEAFF.

The chain has TRBV7-6 and TRBJ2-1; D unclear. Trimming pared 3 bases from V and 7 bases from J, leaving 7 bases between. The germline CDR1 and CDR2 sequences are SGHVS and FNYEAQ. CDR3 size: 12 residues. The CDR3 nucleotides are TGTGCCAGCAGCTTGGGCCGGAATGAGCAGTTCTTC. Translating gives CASSLGRNEQFF.

Only a few counts were recorded for this clone. In DNA, the CDR3 is TGTGCCAGCAGTGGGACAGGGGCTCGCTCCGAGCAGTACTTC. Protein product: CASSGTGARSEQYF. The rearrangement joins TRBV25-1 to TRBJ2-7; 9 positions match TRBD1. Germline assignment: CDR1 MGHDK and CDR2 SYGVNS. CDR3 length equals 14 residues. The V segment lost 4 bases and the J segment 6 bases; nucleotides outside the gene matches: 7.